This T cell receptor (beta chain) was identified during a study of T cell responses to AZD1222 COVID-19 vaccine (dated by TCRdb to about 2021). In the study overall: TCR sequencing was performed for about 240 trial participants, of whom some 200 were given two doses of AZD1222 and around 25 were given two doses of MenACWY control vaccine. Trial participants were enrolled by age into 18-55, 56-69 and 70-plus year subgroups, with about 150, 28 and 57 TCR-sequenced participants respectively.

About this clone: No antigen is known for it. Base qualities were left out, and no much larger clone turns up one base away.

The time point label on this specimen signifies: about 28 days (+/-7) after the second vaccine dose. AZD1222 recipients whose second dose came at about 4 weeks and those whose second dose came at about 12 weeks were combined into one group, since spike-specific TCR depth and breadth did not differ between the two schedules. The vaccinee samples were drawn from two UK trials, COV001 and COV002, one of which was a single-blind randomized controlled phase 2/3 trial testing AZD1222 (ChAdOx1 nCoV-19) in healthy adults. Trial participant PBMC samples were collected at day 0 and day 28 after the second dose for TCRbeta chain sequencing. General findings and caveats noted by the study authors: The 56-69-year group was small, and its depth increase did not reach significance, likely because of low power. A significant rise in spike-specific TCR breadth and depth was observed after two AZD1222 doses relative to day 0 and relative to MenACWY recipients. Because no samples from the day 14 peak response were available, repertoires could be characterized only after the peak T cell response. Most participants were white British and females outnumbered males, and the authors suggested that clonal diversity may have been underestimated. Epitopes outside the regions mutated in the B.1.351 and B.1.1.7 variants were reportedly recognized by nearly half of the unique spike-specific TCRs. CD4 TCRs associated with the vaccine covered the entire spike protein, and the dominant responses were in regions 160-218 and 743-854. Conclusions about previously exposed vaccinees are limited, since just five or six AZD1222 recipients were seropositive for SARS-CoV-2 at baseline.

The CDR3 regions of human TCRbeta chains were subjected to immunosequencing. For the original study's pipeline: Repertoire TCRs were matched against a reference library of SARS-CoV-2-specific TCRs generated with the MIRA antigen-specificity platform. Breadth was defined as the fraction of unique TCRs that were SARS-CoV-2-associated. Depth was defined as the fraction of total T cells that were SARS-CoV-2-associated. Using the MIRA data, each spike-specific TCR was assigned both to the spike region to which the TCR was reactive and to a CD4 or CD8 class. Log10-transformed breadth and depth values were compared by one-way ANOVA with Sidak's multiple comparisons tests. In TCRdb, the immuneACCESS table is reduced to in-frame sequences with V and J assigned. These tables do not hold every clone; where another copy was compared, an unresolved V gene accounts for under half, and the others remain unexplained. D and trimming were read from the DNA, whereas the V and J calls and clone size are those reported in that table. The sample table contains about 84,000 clones; only one count was recorded for 80% to 90% of them. The ten largest make up over 10% of the sample.

Via the germline V gene (reference sequence), CDR1 is DFQATT and CDR2 SNEGSKA. From its cysteine to its phenylalanine, the CDR3 spans 10 amino acids. Only CDR3 DNA remains: 30 bases, in frame from the first base. V is reduced by 3 bases and J by 7 bases, leaving a spacing of 6 bases between them. The sequencing here drew on peripheral blood, taken 28 days after the second AZD1222 dose. The origin of this receptor is an adult who received the AZD1222 COVID-19 vaccine. Recombination connected TRBV20-1 to TRBJ1-2, with an unclear D gene assignment. The nucleotide sequence reads as follows: TGCAGTGCTAGTTTTGGTGGCTACACCTTC. This is translated as CSASFGGYTF.